Shown below are 6 T cell receptor beta chains from a single sample sequenced in a study of vaccination and CD4 T cells after COVID-19. These receptors lack a known antigen. Treatment described: approximately 9-day PBMC culture with coronavirus spike peptide pools or control peptides (ViraFEST assay). The Oncomine TCR Beta short-read assay generated sequence data from the DNA of cultured CD4+ T cells. TCRdb re-called the PCR reads through MiXCR, storing one row per CDR3 protein. Of some 16,000 distinct CDR3 sequences in the sample, around 74% were seen once. The starting material was CD4+ T cells from blood, cultured in vitro, obtained after SARS-CoV-2 vaccination. The receptor set was obtained from a human donor who received a COVID-19 vaccine.

This chain connects TRBV11-3 to TRBJ2-5; D possibly corresponds to TRBD2 (5 bases). The CDR3 runs 14 residues. V lost 5 bases and J lost 2, with 12 bases in between. Germline-derived CDR1 and CDR2 are SGHNT and YENEEA. The chain's CDR3 is CASSRPRGQETQYF. CDR3 bases: TGTGCCAGCAGCAGACCTCGGGGTCAAGAGACCCAGTACTTC.

The genes are TRBV7-6 and TRBJ2-1; 14 bases are shared with TRBD2. The junction had 4 bases not matched to a gene; V was cut back by 6 bases and J by 0 bases. The germline V gene encodes CDR1 SGHVS and CDR2 FNYEAQ. CDR3 size: 17 residues. In DNA, the CDR3 is TGTGCCAGCAGGCGGACTAGCGGGGGGAGCTCCTACAATGAGCAGTTCTTC. Translating gives CASRRTSGGSSYNEQFF.

The rearrangement joins TRBV12-5 to TRBJ1-1, with 10 bases fitting TRBD1. This CDR3 has 15 residues. Looked up from germline, CDR1 is LGHNT and CDR2 is FRNRAP. V lost 6 bases to trimming and J lost 0 bases; unmatched junction nucleotides: 4. CDR3 bases: TGTGCTAGTGGGCCGGGACAGGGGTTGAACACTGAAGCTTTCTTT. This encodes CASGPGQGLNTEAFF.

This chain links TRBV6-1 with TRBJ1-5, with a weak D call TRBD1 (6 bases). Germline-derived CDR1 and CDR2 are MNHNS and SASEGT. The V end lost 4 bases, the J end lost 2 bases, and 9 bases lay between the germline ends. This CDR3 has 14 amino acids. The CDR3 nucleotides are TGTGCCAGCAGTGGTCAGGGGCGCAATCAGCCCCAGCATTTT. Translated: CASSGQGRNQPQHF.

V and J are TRBV7-9 and TRBJ1-5, with D unclear. From germline, CDR1 is SEHNR and CDR2 FQNEAQ (reference sequence). The CDR3 has 15 amino acids. Trimming shortened V by 1 base and J by 0 bases, and 7 bases separated the two germline ends. CDR3 loop: CASSLDGYSNQPQHF. CDR3 DNA sequence: TGTGCCAGCAGCTTAGACGGGTATAGCAATCAGCCCCAGCATTTT.

A few counts support this clonotype. This chain uses TRBV7-6 with TRBJ1-5; D is unresolved. This CDR3 has 14 residues. Germline CDR1 is SGHVS and CDR2 is FNYEAQ. V was trimmed by 0 bases and J by 6 bases, leaving 9 bases between them. CDR3 in amino acids: CASSLAGPGQPQHF. The CDR3 DNA sequence: TGTGCCAGCAGCTTAGCGGGCCCTGGTCAGCCCCAGCATTTT.